Listed below are T cell receptor beta chains from one sample, sequenced in a study of tumor-infiltrating lymphocytes in primary liver carcinoma. TCRdb re-analysed the multiplex PCR reads in MiXCR, keeping a single row per CDR3 protein. The data contain roughly 100,000 distinct CDR3 sequences, around two thirds of them singletons. Sequenced input: liver tumor tissue from sampling region 2. Every receptor here comes from a woman aged 55-69 years with primary liver carcinoma and hepatitis B virus infection. CDR3s include the opening cysteine and the closing phenylalanine or tryptophan. The D gene is left open where the match is weak. The size of a clone is reported for some rows only, either as once, few or many, or as a class for expanded clones.

>NA|TRBV4-1|TRBJ2-1|NA|18
TGCGCCAGCAATGACGGGTACCTAGCGCGAGGGGAAGGGAATGAGCAGTTCTTC
CASNDGYLARGEGNEQFF
>NA|TRBV11-2|TRBJ2-1|TRBD2|17
TGTGCCAGCAGCTTAGAGGTAGCGGGATACTCCTACACTGAGCTGTTCTTC
CASSLEVAGYSYTELFF
>NA|TRBV11-2|TRBJ2-2|NA|16
TGTGCCAGCAGCTTAGATCGCAGGGAGTACACCGGGGTGTTGTTTTTT
CASSLDRREYTGVLFF
>NA|TRBV29-1|TRBJ1-2|NA|14
TGCGGCGTTGATTCGGGAACGGTGAGACATGGCTACACCTTC
CGVDSGTVRHGYTF
>NA|TRBV7-9|TRBJ2-4|NA|17
TGTGCCAGCAGCCCCGGACGGGGGAAGCTAGCCAAAGACATTCAGTACTTC
CASSPGRGKLAKDIQYF
>NA|TRBV6-1|TRBJ2-5|TRBD2|15
TGTGCCAGCAGCGTTCAAGCGGGGTCACATGAGACCCAATACTTC
CASSVQAGSHETQYF
>NA|TRBV11-2|TRBJ2-3|NA|14
TGTGCCAGCAGCACCATCATTAACACAGATACGCAGTATTTT
CASSTIINTDTQYF
>NA|TRBV6-1|TRBJ1-5|TRBD1|15
TGTGCTAGCCACCGGACAGGGGCGAATTATCAGCCCCATCATTTT
CASHRTGANYQPHHF
>few|TRBV2|TRBJ2-5|NA|11
TGTGCCAGCACCCAGTCCGAGACCCAGTACTTC
CASTQSETQYF
>NA|TRBV7-9|TRBJ2-7|NA|11
TGTGCCAGCAGTCCCCTCTCCGGGCAGTACTTC
CASSPLSGQYF
>NA|TRBV4-1|TRBJ2-3|NA|14
TGCGCCAGCAGCCAAGATGGTACTAGCACAGATCAGTATTTT
CASSQDGTSTDQYF
>many|TRBV29-1|TRBJ2-7|TRBD1|15
TGCAGCGTTGTCCCCGGGACAGCCGGAATCTACGAGCAGTACTTC
CSVVPGTAGIYEQYF
>NA|TRBV20-1|TRBJ2-7|TRBD2|14
TGCAGTGCCCACCACGGGACTAGCGTCTACGAGCAGTACTTC
CSAHHGTSVYEQYF
>NA|TRBV11-1|TRBJ2-2|NA|14
TGTGCCAGCAGACCGAGCCTTAACACCGGGGATCTGGTTTTT
CASRPSLNTGDLVF
>NA|TRBV28|TRBJ1-2|TRBD1|16
TGTGCCAGCAGTTTATCGGGGACAGGAAGTATCTATGTCTACACTTTC
CASSLSGTGSIYVYTF
>NA|TRBV29-1|TRBJ2-1|NA|16
TGCAGCGCCAACGGTGGGAAAGAAGAGAGTCACGATGAGCAGTTCTTC
CSANGGKEESHDEQFF
>few|TRBV7-8|TRBJ2-3|NA|15
TGTGCCAGCAGCTTAACGGCCGCTCGCACAGATACGCGGTATTTT
CASSLTAARTDTRYF
>many|TRBV12-3/TRBV12-4|TRBJ2-7|NA|15
TGTGCCAGCAGTTTAGGAGGAGGGAGTGCCGACGAGCAGTACTTC
CASSLGGGSADEQYF
>NA|TRBV4-1|TRBJ1-2|NA|16
TGCGCCAGCAGCCGAACCCAGGATTATACTAACTATGGCTACACCTTC
CASSRTQDYTNYGYTF
>NA|TRBV11-2|TRBJ2-3|NA|14
TGTGCCAACAGCTTAGATGGGAGCACAGATACACAGTATTTT
CANSLDGSTDTQYF
>NA|TRBV7-9|TRBJ2-1|NA|17
TGTGCCAGCAGATTAGGCTCCAGCGGAGTCTCCTACAATGAGCAGTTCTTC
CASRLGSSGVSYNEQFF
>many|TRBV5-5|TRBJ2-1|TRBD1|17
TGTGCCAGCAGCTTGGGGTATAGGGACAGGGCGATCGAGGAGCAGTTCTTC
CASSLGYRDRAIEEQFF
>few|TRBV6-1|TRBJ1-2|NA|15
TGTGCCAGCAGTGAGGGGCAGGCCGTCGGGTATGGCTACACCTTC
CASSEGQAVGYGYTF